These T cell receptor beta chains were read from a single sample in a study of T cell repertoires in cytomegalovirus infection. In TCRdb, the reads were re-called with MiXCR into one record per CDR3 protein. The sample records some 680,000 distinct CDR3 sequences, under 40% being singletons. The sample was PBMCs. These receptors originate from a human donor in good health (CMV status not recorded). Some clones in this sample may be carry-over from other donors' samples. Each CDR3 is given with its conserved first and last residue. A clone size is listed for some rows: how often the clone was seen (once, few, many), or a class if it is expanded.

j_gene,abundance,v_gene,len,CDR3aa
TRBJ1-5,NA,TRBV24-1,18,CATSDPPTGENSNQPQHF
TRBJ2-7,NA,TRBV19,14,CASSTLRYSYEQYF
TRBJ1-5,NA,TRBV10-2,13,CASSEPLAEPQHF
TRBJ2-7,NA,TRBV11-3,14,CASSQTADRNEQYF
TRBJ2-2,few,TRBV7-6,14,CASSLAEEAGELFF
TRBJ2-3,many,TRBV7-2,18,CASSLILRLQSRTDTQYF
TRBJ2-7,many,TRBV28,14,CASSFRQGSYEQYF
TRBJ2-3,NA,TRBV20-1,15,CSARDAGLGDDTQYF
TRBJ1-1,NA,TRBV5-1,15,CASSLDDGSITEAFF
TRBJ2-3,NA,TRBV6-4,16,CASSDNRQGPTDTQYF
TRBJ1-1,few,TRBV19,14,CASSIWGRGTEAFF
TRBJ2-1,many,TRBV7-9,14,CASSLAGGRNEQFF
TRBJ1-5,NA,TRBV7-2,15,CASSLAFGSNQPQHF
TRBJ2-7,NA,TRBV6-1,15,CASSPGRRYLYEQYF
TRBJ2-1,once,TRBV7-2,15,CASSLAGGGHNEKFF
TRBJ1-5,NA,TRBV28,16,CASSLQEVNSNQPQHF
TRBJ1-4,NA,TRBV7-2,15,CASSLAQGGHEKLFF
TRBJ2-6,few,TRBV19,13,CASGYSGANVLTF
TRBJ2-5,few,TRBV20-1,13,CGGGGGKGETQYF
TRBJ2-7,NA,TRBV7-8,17,CASSLGSSGNIIYEQYF
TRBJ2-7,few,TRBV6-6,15,CASSTKTGGLYEQYF
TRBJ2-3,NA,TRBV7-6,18,CASSLNAAGGGSTDTQYF
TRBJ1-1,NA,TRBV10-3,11,CAISFKGRAFF
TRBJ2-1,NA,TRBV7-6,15,CASSFQAGGGDEQFF
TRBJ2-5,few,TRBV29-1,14,CSVEGVAWQETQYF
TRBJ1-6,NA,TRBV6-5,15,CASSYRQASNSPLHF
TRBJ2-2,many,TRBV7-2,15,CASSSYRLGTGELFF
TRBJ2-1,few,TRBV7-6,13,CASSFTVRNEQFF
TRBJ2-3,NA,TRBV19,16,CASSRGQGLGRDTQYF
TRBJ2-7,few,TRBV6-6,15,CASSYPGRDGYEQYF
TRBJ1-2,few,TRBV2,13,CASSEQLNYGYTF
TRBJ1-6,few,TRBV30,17,CAWRLTGMSSYNSPLHF
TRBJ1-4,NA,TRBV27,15,CASSLWEPPRGKLFF
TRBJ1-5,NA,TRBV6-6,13,CTSSYSSYQPQHF
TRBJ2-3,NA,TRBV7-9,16,CASSLSLAVSTDTQYF
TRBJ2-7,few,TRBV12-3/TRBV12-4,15,CASSFWASGEYEQYF
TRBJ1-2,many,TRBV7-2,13,CASSADRQGGYTF
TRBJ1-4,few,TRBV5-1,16,CASSWIGQATNEKLFF